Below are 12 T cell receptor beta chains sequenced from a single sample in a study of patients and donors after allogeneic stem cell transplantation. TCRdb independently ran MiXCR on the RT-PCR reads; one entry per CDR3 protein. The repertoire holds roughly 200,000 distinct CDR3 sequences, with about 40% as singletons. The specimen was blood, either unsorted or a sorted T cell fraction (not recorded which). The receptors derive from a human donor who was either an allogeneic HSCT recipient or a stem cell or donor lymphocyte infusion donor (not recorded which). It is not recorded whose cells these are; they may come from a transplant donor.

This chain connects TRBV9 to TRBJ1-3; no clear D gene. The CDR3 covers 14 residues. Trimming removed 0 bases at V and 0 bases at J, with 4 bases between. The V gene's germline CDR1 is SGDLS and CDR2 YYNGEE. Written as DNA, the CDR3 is TGTGCCAGCAGCGTAGCGGGCTCTGGAAACACCATATATTTT. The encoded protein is CASSVAGSGNTIYF. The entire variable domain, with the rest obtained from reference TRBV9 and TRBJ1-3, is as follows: DSGVTQTPKHLITATGQRVTLRCSPRSGDLSVYWYQQSLDQGLQFLIQYYNGEERAKGNILERFSAQQFPDLHSELNLSSLELGDSALYFCASSVAGSGNTIYFGEGSWLTVV.

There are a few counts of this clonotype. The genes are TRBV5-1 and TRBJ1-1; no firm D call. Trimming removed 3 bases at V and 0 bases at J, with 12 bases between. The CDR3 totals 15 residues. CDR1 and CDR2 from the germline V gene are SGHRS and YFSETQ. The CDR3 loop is CASSSSTVMNTEAFF. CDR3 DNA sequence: TGCGCCAGCAGCTCCTCCACGGTCATGAACACTGAAGCTTTCTTT.

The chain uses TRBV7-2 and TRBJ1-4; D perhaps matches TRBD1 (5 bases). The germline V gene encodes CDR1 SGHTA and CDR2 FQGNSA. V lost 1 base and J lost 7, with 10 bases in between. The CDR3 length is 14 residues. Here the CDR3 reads CASSLGPGPEKLFF. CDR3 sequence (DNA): TGTGCCAGCAGCTTAGGTCCAGGGCCTGAAAAACTGTTTTTT.

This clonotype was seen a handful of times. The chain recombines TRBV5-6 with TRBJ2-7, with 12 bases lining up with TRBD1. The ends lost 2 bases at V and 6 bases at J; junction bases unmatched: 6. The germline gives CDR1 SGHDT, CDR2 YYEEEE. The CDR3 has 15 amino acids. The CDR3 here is CASSFYRDRGPEQYF. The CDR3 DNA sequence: TGTGCCAGCAGCTTCTACCGGGACAGGGGGCCCGAGCAGTACTTC.

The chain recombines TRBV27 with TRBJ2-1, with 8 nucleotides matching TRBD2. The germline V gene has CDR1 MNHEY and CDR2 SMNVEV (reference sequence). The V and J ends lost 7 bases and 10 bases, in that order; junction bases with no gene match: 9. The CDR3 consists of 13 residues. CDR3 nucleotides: TGTGCCAGCACCCTAACCGGGGGGGAGGAGCAGTTCTTC. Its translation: CASTLTGGEEQFF.

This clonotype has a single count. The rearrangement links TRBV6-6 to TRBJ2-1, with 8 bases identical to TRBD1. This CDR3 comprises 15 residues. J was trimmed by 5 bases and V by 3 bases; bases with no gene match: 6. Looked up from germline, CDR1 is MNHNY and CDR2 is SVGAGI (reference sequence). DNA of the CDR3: TGTGCCAGCAGTTATGGGACAGGACGTGACAATGAGCAGTTCTTC. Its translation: CASSYGTGRDNEQFF.

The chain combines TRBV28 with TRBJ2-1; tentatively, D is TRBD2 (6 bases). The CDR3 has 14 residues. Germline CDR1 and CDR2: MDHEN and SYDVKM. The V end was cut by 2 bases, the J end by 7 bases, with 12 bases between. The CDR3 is CASSLRLARNEQFF. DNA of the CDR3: TGTGCCAGCAGTTTACGGCTAGCGAGGAATGAGCAGTTCTTC.

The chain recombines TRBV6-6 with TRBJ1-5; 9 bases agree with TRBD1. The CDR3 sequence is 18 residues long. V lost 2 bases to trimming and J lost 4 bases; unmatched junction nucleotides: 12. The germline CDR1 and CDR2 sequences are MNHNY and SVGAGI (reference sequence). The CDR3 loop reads CASSYARGQGEENQPQHF. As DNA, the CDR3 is TGTGCCAGCAGTTACGCACGGGGACAGGGAGAGGAGAATCAGCCCCAGCATTTT.

The CDR3 nucleotides are TGTGCCAGCAGTTTGAGTGCCCCCTACAATGAGCAGTTCTTC. Translated, it gives CASSLSAPYNEQFF. The chain uses TRBV27 and TRBJ2-1; no clear D. The CDR3 has 14 residues. Germline lookup yields CDR1 MNHEY and CDR2 SMNVEV (reference sequence). Trimming removed 3 bases from V and 2 bases from J, with 8 bases in between.

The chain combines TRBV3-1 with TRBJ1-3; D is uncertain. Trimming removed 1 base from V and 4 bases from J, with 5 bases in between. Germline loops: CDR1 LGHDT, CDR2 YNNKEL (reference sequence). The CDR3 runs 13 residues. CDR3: CASSQGQGNTIYF. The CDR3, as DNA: TGTGCCAGCAGCCAAGGGCAGGGAAACACCATATATTTT.

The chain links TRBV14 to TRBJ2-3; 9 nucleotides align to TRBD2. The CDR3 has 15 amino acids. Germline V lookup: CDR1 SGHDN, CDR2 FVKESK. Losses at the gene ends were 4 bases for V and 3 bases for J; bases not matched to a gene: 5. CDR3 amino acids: CASSPLSGSTDTQYF. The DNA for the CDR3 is TGTGCCAGCAGCCCACTTAGCGGGAGTACAGATACGCAGTATTTT.

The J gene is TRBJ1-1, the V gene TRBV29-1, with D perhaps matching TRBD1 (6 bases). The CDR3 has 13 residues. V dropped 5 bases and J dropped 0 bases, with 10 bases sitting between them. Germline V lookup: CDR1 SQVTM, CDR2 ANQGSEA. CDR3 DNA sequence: TGCAGCGTTACAGGGACCTTGAACACTGAAGCTTTCTTT. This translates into CSVTGTLNTEAFF.